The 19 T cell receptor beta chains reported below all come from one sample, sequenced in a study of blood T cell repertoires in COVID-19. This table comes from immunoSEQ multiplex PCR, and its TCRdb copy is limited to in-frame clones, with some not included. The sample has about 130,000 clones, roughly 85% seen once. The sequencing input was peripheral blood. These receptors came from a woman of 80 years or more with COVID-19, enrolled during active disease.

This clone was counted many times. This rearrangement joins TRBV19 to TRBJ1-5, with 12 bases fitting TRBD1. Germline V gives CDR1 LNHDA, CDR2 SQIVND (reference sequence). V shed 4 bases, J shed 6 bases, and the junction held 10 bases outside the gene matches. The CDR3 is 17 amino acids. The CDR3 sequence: CASSTLSGTGGSQPQHF. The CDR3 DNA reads TGTGCCAGTAGTACCTTGTCCGGGACAGGGGGCAGTCAGCCCCAGCATTTT.

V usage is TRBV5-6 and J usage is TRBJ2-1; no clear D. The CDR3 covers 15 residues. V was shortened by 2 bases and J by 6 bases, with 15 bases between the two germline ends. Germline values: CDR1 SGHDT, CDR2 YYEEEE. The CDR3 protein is CASSLEIEDSNEQFF. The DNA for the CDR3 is TGTGCCAGCAGCTTAGAAATAGAGGATAGCAATGAGCAGTTCTTC.

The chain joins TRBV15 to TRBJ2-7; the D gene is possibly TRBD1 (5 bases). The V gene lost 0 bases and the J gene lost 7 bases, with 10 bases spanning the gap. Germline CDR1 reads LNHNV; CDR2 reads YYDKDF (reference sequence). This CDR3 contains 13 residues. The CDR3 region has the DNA TGTGCCACCAGCAGAGATCAGGGCGTGGAGCAGTACTTC. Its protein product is CATSRDQGVEQYF.

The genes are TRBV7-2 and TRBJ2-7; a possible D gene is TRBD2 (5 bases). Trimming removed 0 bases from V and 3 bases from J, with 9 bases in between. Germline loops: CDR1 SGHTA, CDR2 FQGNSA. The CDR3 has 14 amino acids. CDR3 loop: CASSLAGVVYEQYF. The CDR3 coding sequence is TGTGCCAGCAGCTTAGCGGGAGTGGTCTACGAGCAGTACTTC. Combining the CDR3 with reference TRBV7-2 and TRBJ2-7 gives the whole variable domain GAGVSQSPSNKVTEKGKDVELRCDPISGHTALYWYRQSLGQGLEFLIYFQGNSAPDKSGLPSDRFSAERTGGSVSTLTIQRTQQEDSAVYLCASSLAGVVYEQYFGPGTRLTVT.

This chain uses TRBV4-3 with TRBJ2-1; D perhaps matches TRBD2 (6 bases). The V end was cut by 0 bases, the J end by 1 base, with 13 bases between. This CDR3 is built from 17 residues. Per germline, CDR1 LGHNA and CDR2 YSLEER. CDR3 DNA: TGCGCCAGCAGCCAAGAATCCCGCGGGGCATCCTACAATGAGCAGTTCTTC. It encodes CASSQESRGASYNEQFF.

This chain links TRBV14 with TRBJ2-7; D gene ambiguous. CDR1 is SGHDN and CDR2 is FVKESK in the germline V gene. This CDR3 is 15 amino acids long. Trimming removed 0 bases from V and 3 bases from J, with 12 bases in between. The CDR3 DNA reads TGTGCCAGCAGCCAAGATTCCGTGTCTTACTACGAGCAGTACTTC. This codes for CASSQDSVSYYEQYF.

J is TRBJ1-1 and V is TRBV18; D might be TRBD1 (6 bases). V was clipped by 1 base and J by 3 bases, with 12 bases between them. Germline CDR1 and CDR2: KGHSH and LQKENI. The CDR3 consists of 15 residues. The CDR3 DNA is TGTGCCAGCTCACCACAACGGACAGAACACACTGAAGCTTTCTTT. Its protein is CASSPQRTEHTEAFF.

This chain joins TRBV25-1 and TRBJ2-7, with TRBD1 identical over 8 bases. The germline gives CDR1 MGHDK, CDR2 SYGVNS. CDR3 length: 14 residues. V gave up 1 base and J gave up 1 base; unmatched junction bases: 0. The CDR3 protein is CASSEWTGSYEQYF. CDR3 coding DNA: TGTGCCAGCAGTGAATGGACAGGGTCCTACGAGCAGTACTTC.

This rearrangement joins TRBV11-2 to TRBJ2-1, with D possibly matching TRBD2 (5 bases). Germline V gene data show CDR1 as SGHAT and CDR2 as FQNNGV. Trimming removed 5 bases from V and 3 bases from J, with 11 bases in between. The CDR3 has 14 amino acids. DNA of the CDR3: TGTGCCAGCAGCCTTTATAGCGACTACAATGAGCAGTTCTTC. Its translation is CASSLYSDYNEQFF.

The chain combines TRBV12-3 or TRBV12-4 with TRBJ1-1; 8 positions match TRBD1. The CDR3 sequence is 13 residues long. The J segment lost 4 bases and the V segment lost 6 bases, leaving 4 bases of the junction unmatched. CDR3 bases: TGTGCCAGCAGCCGGACAGGGTCCACTGAAGCTTTCTTT. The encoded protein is CASSRTGSTEAFF.

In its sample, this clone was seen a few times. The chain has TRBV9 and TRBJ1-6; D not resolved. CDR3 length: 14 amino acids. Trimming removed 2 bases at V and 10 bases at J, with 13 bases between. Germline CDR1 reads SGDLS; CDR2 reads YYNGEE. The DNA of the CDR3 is TGTGCCAGCAGCGTGAGGGAAAGAGAATCACCCCTCCACTTT. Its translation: CASSVRERESPLHF.

CDR3 sequence: CASSPGMNNEQFF. The DNA of the CDR3 is TGTGCCAGCAGCCCCGGGATGAACAATGAGCAGTTCTTC. The chain is built from TRBV7-3 and TRBJ2-1, with D possibly matching TRBD2 (5 bases). The germline V and J ends were trimmed by 5 bases and 5 bases, with 10 bases remaining between them. Germline CDR1 SGHTA, CDR2 FQGTGA. The CDR3 covers 13 residues.

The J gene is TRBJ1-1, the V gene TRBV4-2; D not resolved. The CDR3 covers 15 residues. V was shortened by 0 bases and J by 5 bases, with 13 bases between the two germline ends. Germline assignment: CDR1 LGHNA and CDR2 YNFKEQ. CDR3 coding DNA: TGTGCCAGCAGCCAAGATCGGGAGCGGAGGACTGAAGCTTTCTTT. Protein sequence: CASSQDRERRTEAFF.

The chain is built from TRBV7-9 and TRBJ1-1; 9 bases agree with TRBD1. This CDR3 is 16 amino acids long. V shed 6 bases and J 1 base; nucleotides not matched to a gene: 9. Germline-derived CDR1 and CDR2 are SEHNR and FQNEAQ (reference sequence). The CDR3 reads CASRNEQGARNTEAFF. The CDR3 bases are TGTGCCAGCAGAAACGAACAGGGGGCGCGGAACACTGAAGCTTTCTTT.

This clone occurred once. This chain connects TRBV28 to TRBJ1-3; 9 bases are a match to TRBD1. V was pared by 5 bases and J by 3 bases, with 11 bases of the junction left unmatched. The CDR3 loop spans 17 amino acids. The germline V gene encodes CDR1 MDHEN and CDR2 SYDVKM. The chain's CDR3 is CASSTYLGQGGGNTIYF. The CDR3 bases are TGTGCCAGCAGTACCTACCTGGGACAGGGTGGTGGAAACACCATATATTTT. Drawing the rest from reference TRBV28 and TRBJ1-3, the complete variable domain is DVKVTQSSRYLVKRTGEKVFLECVQDMDHENMFWYRQDPGLGLRLIYFSYDVKMKEKGDIPEGYSVSREKKERFSLILESASTNQTSMYLCASSTYLGQGGGNTIYFGEGSWLTVV.

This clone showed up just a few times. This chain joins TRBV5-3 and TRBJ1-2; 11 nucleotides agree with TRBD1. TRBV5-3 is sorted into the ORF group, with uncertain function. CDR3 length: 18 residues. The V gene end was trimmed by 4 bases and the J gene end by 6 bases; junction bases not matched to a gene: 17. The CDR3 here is CARSLHTPLDRGQDGYTF. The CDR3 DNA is TGTGCCAGAAGCCTACACACTCCTTTGGACAGGGGGCAGGATGGCTACACCTTC.

CDR3: CASSRVSRGYTF. CDR3 in DNA: TGTGCCAGCAGCCGGGTTAGTCGGGGCTACACCTTC. The chain has TRBV28 and TRBJ1-2; D call uncertain. The CDR3 runs 12 residues. Trimming stripped 6 bases from V and 8 bases from J, with 13 bases between. CDR1 and CDR2 (germline): MDHEN, SYDVKM.

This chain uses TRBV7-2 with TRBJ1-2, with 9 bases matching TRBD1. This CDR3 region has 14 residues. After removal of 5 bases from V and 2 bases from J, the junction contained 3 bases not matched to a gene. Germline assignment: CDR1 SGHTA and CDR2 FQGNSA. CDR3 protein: CASSRDRVNYGYTF. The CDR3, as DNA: TGTGCCAGCAGCCGGGACAGGGTCAACTATGGCTACACCTTC. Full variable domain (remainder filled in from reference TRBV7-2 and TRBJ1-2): GAGVSQSPSNKVTEKGKDVELRCDPISGHTALYWYRQSLGQGLEFLIYFQGNSAPDKSGLPSDRFSAERTGGSVSTLTIQRTQQEDSAVYLCASSRDRVNYGYTFGSGTRLTVV.

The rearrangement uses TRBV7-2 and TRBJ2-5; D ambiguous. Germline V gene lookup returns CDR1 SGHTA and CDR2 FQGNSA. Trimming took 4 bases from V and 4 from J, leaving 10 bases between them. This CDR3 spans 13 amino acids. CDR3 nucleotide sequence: TGTGCCAGCAGCTCTAGACCGCGAGAGACCCAGTACTTC. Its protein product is CASSSRPRETQYF.